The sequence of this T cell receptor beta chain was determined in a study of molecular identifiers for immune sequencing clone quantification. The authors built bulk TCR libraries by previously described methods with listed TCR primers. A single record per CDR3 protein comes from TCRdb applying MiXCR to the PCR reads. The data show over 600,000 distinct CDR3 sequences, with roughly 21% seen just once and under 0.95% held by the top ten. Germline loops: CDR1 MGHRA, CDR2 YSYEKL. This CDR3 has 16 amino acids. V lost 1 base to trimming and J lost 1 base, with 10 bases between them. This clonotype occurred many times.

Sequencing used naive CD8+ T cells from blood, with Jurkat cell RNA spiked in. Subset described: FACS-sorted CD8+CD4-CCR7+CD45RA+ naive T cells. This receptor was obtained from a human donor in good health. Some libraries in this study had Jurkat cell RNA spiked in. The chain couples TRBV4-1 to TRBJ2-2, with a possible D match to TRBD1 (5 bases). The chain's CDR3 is CASSQGGIGNTGELFF. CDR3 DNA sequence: TGCGCCAGCAGCCAAGGGGGCATCGGGAACACCGGGGAGCTGTTTTTT.